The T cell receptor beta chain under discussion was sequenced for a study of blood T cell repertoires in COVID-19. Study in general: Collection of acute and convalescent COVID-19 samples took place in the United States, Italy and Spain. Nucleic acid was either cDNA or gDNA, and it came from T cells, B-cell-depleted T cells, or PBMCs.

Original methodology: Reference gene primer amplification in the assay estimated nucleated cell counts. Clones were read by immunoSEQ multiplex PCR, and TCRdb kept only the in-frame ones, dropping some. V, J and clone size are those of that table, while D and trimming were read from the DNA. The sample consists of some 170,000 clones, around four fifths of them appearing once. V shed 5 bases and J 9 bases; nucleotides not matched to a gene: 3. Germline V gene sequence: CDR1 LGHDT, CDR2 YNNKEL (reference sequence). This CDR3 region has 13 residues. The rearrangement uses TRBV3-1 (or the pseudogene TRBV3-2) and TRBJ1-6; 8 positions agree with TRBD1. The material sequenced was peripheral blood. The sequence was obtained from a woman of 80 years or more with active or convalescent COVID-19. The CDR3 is CASSFGQGSPLHF. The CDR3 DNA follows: TGTGCCAGCAGCTTCGGACAGGGTTCACCCCTCCACTTT.